These 23 T cell receptor beta chains were all obtained from the same sample, sequenced in a study of blood T cell repertoires in COVID-19. Only in-frame clones appear in the TCRdb table, and some are missing; sequencing was by immunoSEQ multiplex PCR. The sample carries approximately 190,000 clones, 65% to 85% recorded once. Sequences were obtained from peripheral blood. The receptors were sampled from a young woman with acute or convalescent COVID-19.

This chain joins TRBV7-9 and TRBJ2-1; TRBD2 matches at 9 bases. CDR1 and CDR2 from the germline V gene are SEHNR and FQNEAQ (reference sequence). This CDR3 spans 15 amino acids. The ends lost 5 bases at V and 0 bases at J; junction bases unmatched: 2. Here the CDR3 reads CASSDSGSSYNEQFF. CDR3 in DNA: TGTGCCAGCAGCGATAGCGGGAGCTCCTACAATGAGCAGTTCTTC.

To note about this clone: Germline and junction disagree at one end, which may indicate a read error. The DNA for the CDR3 is TGTGCCTGGAGTGATCGACTAGCGGGAGGGGTCTTC. This encodes CAWSDRLAGGVF. This rearrangement joins TRBV30 to TRBJ2-1, with 14 bases identical to TRBD2. Germline CDR1 and CDR2: GTSNPN and SVGIG (reference sequence). This CDR3 is built from 12 residues.

The gene calls are TRBV13 and TRBJ2-1; 7 positions match TRBD2. Germline lookup yields CDR1 PRHDT and CDR2 FYEKMQ (reference sequence). The CDR3 has 18 amino acids. V trimming: 2 bases; J trimming: 2 bases; junction bases outside the gene matches: 12. This CDR3 reads CASSLRGRGGSTYNEQFF. As DNA, the CDR3 is TGTGCCAGCAGCTTAAGGGGTCGGGGCGGGAGCACCTACAATGAGCAGTTCTTC.

The chain couples TRBV5-1 to TRBJ1-6; D perhaps matches TRBD1 (6 bases). Germline-derived CDR1 and CDR2 are SGHRS and YFSETQ. The CDR3 contains 17 residues. The V end was cut by 4 bases, the J end by 5 bases, with 19 bases between. The CDR3 is CASSTGWRQVNNSPLHF. The CDR3 coding sequence is TGCGCCAGCAGCACTGGATGGCGACAGGTGAATAATTCACCCCTCCACTTT.

The chain combines TRBV28 with TRBJ1-5; D gene uncertain. The CDR3 consists of 15 residues. Germline CDR1 and CDR2: MDHEN and SYDVKM. Trimming took 10 bases from V and 10 from J, leaving 26 bases between them. CDR3 bases: TGTGCCACCTCGGAGGGTCAGTCTAGCGGGTTTCCCCAGCATTTT. Translation gives CATSEGQSSGFPQHF.

This chain joins TRBV6-2 or TRBV6-3 and TRBJ1-5; tentatively, D is TRBD1 (5 bases). There are 14 residues in the CDR3. Trimming took off 2 bases at V and 4 bases at J, with 9 bases between the two ends. Germline CDR1 and CDR2: MNHEY and SVGEGT. CDR3 nucleotide sequence: TGTGCCAGCAGTTACGGGGGGGGGAATCAGCCCCAGCATTTT. Its translation is CASSYGGGNQPQHF.

This clone has just one count. The chain links TRBV7-8 to TRBJ1-6; the match to TRBD1 covers 7 bases. CDR3 size: 15 residues. Germline CDR1 and CDR2: SGHVS and FQNEAQ. The J segment lost 8 bases and the V segment lost 1 base, leaving 5 bases of the junction unmatched. The CDR3 region is CASSLGGRGDSPLHF. CDR3 nucleotide sequence: TGTGCCAGCAGCTTAGGAGGCAGGGGGGATTCACCCCTCCACTTT.

This clone was seen once. The V and J genes are TRBV4-2 and TRBJ1-5; 10 positions agree with TRBD1. V shed 1 base, J shed 7 bases, and the junction held 7 bases outside the gene matches. The length of the CDR3 is 16 residues. CDR1 is LGHNA and CDR2 is YNFKEQ in the germline V gene. In DNA form, the CDR3 reads TGTGCCAGCAGCCAAGGGAGGGGACAGGGGAGGCAGCCCCAGCATTTT. Its protein product is CASSQGRGQGRQPQHF.

CDR3 nucleotide sequence: TGTGCCAGCTCAATGGTGCGGGGAGGGACCTACGAGCAGTACTTC. Translating it yields CASSMVRGGTYEQYF. The rearrangement uses TRBV28 and TRBJ2-7; TRBD2 matches 7 bases. The CDR3 has 15 residues. V was pared by 8 bases and J by 2 bases, with 12 bases of the junction left unmatched. Germline V gives CDR1 MDHEN, CDR2 SYDVKM.

The V and J genes are TRBV9 and TRBJ1-4, with 7 bases that match TRBD1. The CDR3 has 15 amino acids. The germline CDR1 and CDR2 sequences are SGDLS and YYNGEE. J lost 7 bases, V lost 4 bases, and 10 bases had no gene match. The CDR3 here is CASSSGQVGLEKLFF. The CDR3 DNA follows: TGTGCCAGCAGCTCCGGACAGGTGGGACTTGAAAAACTGTTTTTT.

The chain links TRBV2 to TRBJ1-2, with 7 bases identical to TRBD1. The CDR3 runs 15 residues. Germline CDR1 and CDR2: SNHLY and FYNNEI. V gave up 7 bases and J gave up 4 bases; unmatched junction bases: 12. Written as DNA, the CDR3 is TGTGCCAGCAAACCTCAGGCAGGGGGGACCTATGGCTACACCTTC. Translating gives CASKPQAGGTYGYTF.

The chain recombines TRBV18 with TRBJ1-4; D may be TRBD1 (6 bases). Germline lookup yields CDR1 KGHSH and CDR2 LQKENI. The CDR3 contains 16 residues. With 1 base removed from V and 8 bases from J, the gap between germline ends came to 17 bases. The CDR3 region has the DNA TGTGCCAGCTCACCACGTAGTCCAGGGGAGGGCGAAAAACTGTTTTTT. Residues: CASSPRSPGEGEKLFF.

This sequence joins TRBV3-1 (or the pseudogene TRBV3-2) and TRBJ1-2; D is uncertain. V was shortened by 1 base and J by 4 bases, with 10 bases between the two germline ends. The CDR3 spans 14 residues. Germline CDR1 and CDR2: LGHDT and YNNKEL (reference sequence). CDR3 coding DNA: TGTGCCAGCAGCCAAGTCCAGGCGAGCTATGGCTACACCTTC. Translated, it gives CASSQVQASYGYTF.

The gene calls are TRBV10-1 and TRBJ2-5, with 11 bases matching TRBD1. Germline V lookup: CDR1 WNHNN, CDR2 SYGVQD (reference sequence). V was pared by 3 bases and J by 2 bases, with 5 bases of the junction left unmatched. The CDR3 has 16 residues. CDR3 sequence (DNA): TGCGCCAGCAGTGAACTGGGACAGGGGGTGCAAGAGACCCAGTACTTC. Its protein is CASSELGQGVQETQYF.

This clone was seen just once. For the CDR3, the DNA is TGTGCCAGCAGCCTTAAAGGGGCCCATTCACCCCTCCACTTT. This encodes CASSLKGAHSPLHF. The chain is built from TRBV6-5 and TRBJ1-6; a possible D gene is TRBD1 (5 bases). Trimming took off 6 bases at V and 8 bases at J, with 14 bases between the two ends. Germline V lookup: CDR1 MNHEY, CDR2 SVGAGI. CDR3 length: 14 residues.

The V call is TRBV5-4, the J call TRBJ1-2; D may be TRBD1 (5 bases). CDR3 length: 14 amino acids. Germline lookup yields CDR1 SGHNT and CDR2 YYREEE (reference sequence). V shed 4 bases and J shed 6 bases, with 16 bases lying between them. The CDR3 loop is CASSTFQGPDGYTF. Written as DNA, the CDR3 is TGTGCCAGCAGCACCTTTCAGGGTCCCGATGGCTACACCTTC.

This chain joins TRBV19 and TRBJ2-2; tentatively, D is TRBD1 (5 bases). The CDR3 spans 12 residues. CDR1 LNHDA and CDR2 SQIVND come from the germline V gene (reference sequence). V dropped 1 base and J dropped 8 bases, with 5 bases sitting between them. CDR3 residues: CASSIAGGELFF. CDR3 sequence (DNA): TGTGCCAGTAGTATAGCAGGGGGGGAGCTGTTTTTT.

V gene TRBV7-2 combines with J gene TRBJ1-1; the D gene is possibly TRBD1 (6 bases). Trimming pared 5 bases from V and 10 bases from J, leaving 29 bases between. Germline assignment: CDR1 SGHTA and CDR2 FQGNSA. The length of the CDR3 is 17 residues. CDR3 sequence: CASSPHPGDTTLSGAFF. DNA of the CDR3: TGTGCCAGCAGCCCCCATCCAGGGGACACCACGTTAAGCGGAGCTTTCTTT.

The chain couples TRBV12-3 or TRBV12-4 to TRBJ1-2; D is uncertain. The CDR3 has 13 amino acids. Trimming stripped 3 bases from V and 7 bases from J, with 12 bases between. The CDR3 sequence is CASSFGVTSGYTF. DNA for the CDR3: TGTGCCAGCAGTTTTGGAGTAACCAGTGGCTACACCTTC.

The gene calls are TRBV29-1 and TRBJ2-1; 8 bases align to TRBD2. With 1 base clipped from V and 8 bases from J, the junction kept 13 bases outside the gene matches. CDR1 SQVTM and CDR2 ANQGSEA come from the germline V gene. The CDR3 consists of 16 residues. In DNA, the CDR3 is TGCAGCGTTGAAGTGGGCGGGATAGCGGGATTGGATGAGCAGTTCTTC. Protein product: CSVEVGGIAGLDEQFF.

The chain links TRBV7-6 to TRBJ1-3; weak D call: TRBD1 (5 bases). Per the germline V gene, CDR1 is SGHVS and CDR2 is FNYEAQ. The CDR3 covers 20 residues. Trimming took off 5 bases at V and 0 bases at J, with 26 bases between the two ends. Here the CDR3 DNA reads TGTGCCAGCAGCCCGAAAAAAGACCTAAGGGGAAGTTACTCTGGAAACACCATATATTTT. Translating it yields CASSPKKDLRGSYSGNTIYF.

The gene calls are TRBV3-1 (or the pseudogene TRBV3-2) and TRBJ1-6; no clear D. The ends were cut back, 4 bases at V and 7 bases at J, with 14 bases in the middle. Germline loops: CDR1 LGHDT, CDR2 YNNKEL (reference sequence). The CDR3 is 15 residues long. CDR3 sequence reads: CASSPVPSGNSPLHF. The CDR3 DNA reads TGTGCCAGCAGCCCGGTCCCTTCGGGAAATTCACCCCTCCACTTT.

This chain connects TRBV30 to TRBJ2-1; D is ambiguous. CDR1 is GTSNPN and CDR2 is SVGIG in the germline V gene (reference sequence). This CDR3 spans 13 amino acids. V was trimmed by 2 bases and J by 0 bases, leaving 5 bases between them. CDR3 sequence (DNA): TGTGCCTGGAGTACCAGCTCCTACAATGAGCAGTTCTTC. It specifies CAWSTSSYNEQFF. Based on the CDR3 plus reference TRBV30 and TRBJ2-1, the full variable domain is SQTIHQWPATLVQPVGSPLSLECTVEGTSNPNLYWYRQAAGRGLQLLFYSVGIGQISSEVPQNLSASRPQDRQFILSSKKLLLSDSGFYLCAWSTSSYNEQFFGPGTRLTVL.